Listed below are T cell receptor beta chains from one sample, sequenced in a study of T-cell memory formation after mild COVID-19. Via MiXCR, TCRdb re-called the 5' RACE reads, giving one row per CDR3 protein. The repertoire holds under 250,000 distinct CDR3 sequences, with around 26% as singletons. Material for sequencing was PBMCs or a T cell subset sorted from them (not recorded which). Source of these receptors: an adult woman who had mild COVID-19 (a few samples of this study predate the infection). Cell type and time point are not known. The CDR3 runs from the conserved cysteine through the conserved F or W. Each record gives: J gene, clone size, D gene, V gene, CDR3 protein, CDR3 DNA. A D gene is named only where the DNA matches it firmly. Size tells how often a clone was seen (once, few, many) or the class of an expanded clone, and some rows leave it out.

j_gene: TRBJ2-3; abundance: .; d_gene: .; v_gene: TRBV12-3/TRBV12-4; CDR3aa: CASSFRQVSTDTQYF; CDR3nt: TGTGCCAGCAGTTTTCGTCAGGTTAGCACAGATACGCAGTATTTT
j_gene: TRBJ2-6; abundance: .; d_gene: .; v_gene: TRBV7-2; CDR3aa: CASSLRGTHPRQGANVLTF; CDR3nt: TGTGCCAGCAGCTTACGGGGGACGCACCCGCGCCAGGGGGCCAACGTCCTGACTTTC
j_gene: TRBJ2-1; abundance: .; d_gene: .; v_gene: TRBV7-9; CDR3aa: CASSPQRNEQFF; CDR3nt: TGTGCCAGCAGCCCCCAGCGTAATGAGCAGTTCTTC
j_gene: TRBJ2-1; abundance: .; d_gene: TRBD2; v_gene: TRBV30; CDR3aa: CAWSGTSGNYNEQFF; CDR3nt: TGTGCCTGGAGTGGGACTAGCGGGAACTACAATGAGCAGTTCTTC
j_gene: TRBJ2-1; abundance: few; d_gene: .; v_gene: TRBV4-1; CDR3aa: CASSQASLGEYEQFF; CDR3nt: TGCGCCAGCAGCCAAGCGTCTTTAGGGGAATATGAGCAGTTCTTC
j_gene: TRBJ1-2; abundance: once; d_gene: .; v_gene: TRBV6-1; CDR3aa: CASSEGGGLDYGYTF; CDR3nt: TGTGCCAGCAGTGAAGGAGGAGGACTAGACTATGGCTACACCTTC
j_gene: TRBJ2-7; abundance: .; d_gene: TRBD2; v_gene: TRBV29-1; CDR3aa: CSVERRTSGTSRSYEQYF; CDR3nt: TGCAGCGTTGAACGTCGGACTAGCGGAACTTCACGTTCCTACGAGCAGTACTTC
j_gene: TRBJ1-1; abundance: .; d_gene: .; v_gene: TRBV7-9; CDR3aa: CASSLDGRGRTEAFF; CDR3nt: TGTGCCAGCAGCTTAGACGGGCGGGGTCGAACTGAAGCTTTCTTT
j_gene: TRBJ2-1; abundance: .; d_gene: .; v_gene: TRBV5-1; CDR3aa: CASTVRWQDGYNEQFF; CDR3nt: TGCGCCAGCACGGTGAGGTGGCAGGATGGTTACAATGAGCAGTTCTTC
j_gene: TRBJ2-7; abundance: once; d_gene: TRBD2; v_gene: TRBV18; CDR3aa: CASSHGRGPEQYF; CDR3nt: TGTGCCAGCTCCCACGGGAGGGGCCCCGAGCAGTACTTC
j_gene: TRBJ1-5; abundance: .; d_gene: .; v_gene: TRBV7-4; CDR3aa: CASSLAQGCNQPQHF; CDR3nt: TGTGCCAGCAGCTTAGCACAGGGATGCAATCAGCCCCAGCATTTT
j_gene: TRBJ1-1; abundance: few; d_gene: .; v_gene: TRBV3-1; CDR3aa: CASSPDSNTEAFF; CDR3nt: TGTGCCAGCAGCCCCGATTCGAACACTGAAGCTTTCTTT
j_gene: TRBJ2-1; abundance: once; d_gene: .; v_gene: TRBV3-1; CDR3aa: CASSLGLGSYNEQFF; CDR3nt: TGTGCCAGCAGCCTCGGATTGGGCTCCTACAATGAGCAGTTCTTC
j_gene: TRBJ2-2; abundance: few; d_gene: TRBD1; v_gene: TRBV2; CDR3aa: CASSRQGANTGELFF; CDR3nt: TGTGCCAGCAGTCGACAGGGGGCGAACACCGGGGAGCTGTTTTTT
j_gene: TRBJ2-2; abundance: .; d_gene: .; v_gene: TRBV29-1; CDR3aa: CSVEANTGELFF; CDR3nt: TGCAGCGTTGAAGCTAACACCGGGGAGCTGTTTTTT
j_gene: TRBJ1-5; abundance: many; d_gene: TRBD1; v_gene: TRBV5-1; CDR3aa: CASSLSGGAGNQPQHF; CDR3nt: TGCGCCAGCAGCTTATCAGGGGGCGCCGGCAATCAGCCCCAGCATTTT
j_gene: TRBJ2-7; abundance: .; d_gene: TRBD2; v_gene: TRBV4-2; CDR3aa: CASSQVTGLANYEQYF; CDR3nt: TGTGCCAGCAGCCAAGTAACGGGACTAGCGAACTACGAGCAGTACTTC
j_gene: TRBJ2-2; abundance: .; d_gene: .; v_gene: TRBV11-2; CDR3aa: CASSLVYANGGELFF; CDR3nt: TGTGCCAGCAGCTTAGTGTACGCAAATGGAGGGGAGCTGTTTTTT
j_gene: TRBJ2-1; abundance: .; d_gene: .; v_gene: TRBV5-1; CDR3aa: CASSLAGEIYSYNEQFF; CDR3nt: TGCGCCAGCAGCTTGGCCGGGGAGATTTACTCCTACAATGAGCAGTTCTTC
j_gene: TRBJ1-6; abundance: .; d_gene: .; v_gene: TRBV14; CDR3aa: CASSQAGFHNSPLHF; CDR3nt: TGTGCCAGCAGCCAAGCGGGGTTCCATAATTCACCCCTCCACTTT
j_gene: TRBJ1-1; abundance: .; d_gene: .; v_gene: TRBV4-1; CDR3aa: CASSHTEFSNTEAFF; CDR3nt: TGCGCCAGCAGCCATACAGAGTTTTCAAACACTGAAGCTTTCTTT
j_gene: TRBJ2-1; abundance: .; d_gene: .; v_gene: TRBV4-3; CDR3aa: CASSPRTNGRNEQFF; CDR3nt: TGCGCCAGCAGCCCACGAACTAACGGACGCAATGAGCAGTTCTTC
j_gene: TRBJ2-7; abundance: .; d_gene: .; v_gene: TRBV27; CDR3aa: CASSLSGGLYEQYF; CDR3nt: TGTGCCAGCAGTTTATCTGGGGGCCTGTACGAGCAGTACTTC
j_gene: TRBJ1-2; abundance: many; d_gene: .; v_gene: TRBV12-3/TRBV12-4; CDR3aa: CASSATNYGYTF; CDR3nt: TGTGCCAGCAGTGCAACCAACTATGGCTACACCTTC
j_gene: TRBJ2-2; abundance: .; d_gene: .; v_gene: TRBV24-1; CDR3aa: CATSDPAAGAGELFF; CDR3nt: TGTGCCACCAGTGATCCCGCCGCGGGTGCCGGGGAGCTGTTTTTT
j_gene: TRBJ2-5; abundance: .; d_gene: .; v_gene: TRBV9; CDR3aa: CASSVDGGVGSQYF; CDR3nt: TGTGCCAGCAGCGTAGATGGGGGAGTGGGGTCCCAGTACTTC
j_gene: TRBJ2-1; abundance: .; d_gene: .; v_gene: TRBV7-9; CDR3aa: CASSLGEQFF; CDR3nt: TGTGCCAGCAGCTTAGGAGAGCAGTTCTTC
j_gene: TRBJ2-4; abundance: many; d_gene: TRBD2; v_gene: TRBV20-1; CDR3aa: CSASTGLAGNIQYF; CDR3nt: TGCAGTGCTAGCACGGGACTAGCGGGAAACATTCAGTACTTC
j_gene: TRBJ2-1; abundance: .; d_gene: TRBD2; v_gene: TRBV30; CDR3aa: CAWNKGLAGQEQFF; CDR3nt: TGTGCCTGGAACAAGGGACTAGCGGGACAAGAGCAGTTCTTC
j_gene: TRBJ2-5; abundance: .; d_gene: TRBD2; v_gene: TRBV7-9; CDR3aa: CASSWDRGGAQETQYF; CDR3nt: TGTGCCAGCAGCTGGGATCGGGGGGGGGCCCAAGAGACCCAGTACTTC
j_gene: TRBJ2-7; abundance: few; d_gene: TRBD2; v_gene: TRBV29-1; CDR3aa: CSVSGLAEGYEQYF; CDR3nt: TGCAGCGTTTCCGGACTAGCGGAGGGGTACGAGCAGTACTTC
j_gene: TRBJ2-5; abundance: .; d_gene: .; v_gene: TRBV20-1; CDR3aa: CSARGARVSWGFGRVEETQYF; CDR3nt: TGCAGTGCTAGAGGTGCTCGGGTTAGCTGGGGGTTTGGTCGGGTAGAAGAGACCCAGTACTTC
j_gene: TRBJ2-3; abundance: once; d_gene: TRBD2; v_gene: TRBV20-1; CDR3aa: CSAPVAGGPPDTQYF; CDR3nt: TGCAGTGCCCCGGTAGCGGGAGGGCCGCCAGATACGCAGTATTTT
j_gene: TRBJ1-6; abundance: few; d_gene: .; v_gene: TRBV3-1; CDR3aa: CASSLHRDNSPLHF; CDR3nt: TGTGCCAGCAGCCTTCACAGAGATAATTCACCCCTCCACTTT
j_gene: TRBJ2-7; abundance: .; d_gene: .; v_gene: TRBV5-6; CDR3aa: CASSGDPAVYEQYF; CDR3nt: TGTGCCAGCAGTGGAGACCCCGCCGTATACGAGCAGTACTTC
j_gene: TRBJ1-1; abundance: few; d_gene: .; v_gene: TRBV29-1; CDR3aa: CSVRGTNTEAFF; CDR3nt: TGCAGCGTGCGGGGTACGAACACTGAAGCTTTCTTT
j_gene: TRBJ2-1; abundance: once; d_gene: .; v_gene: TRBV7-3; CDR3aa: CASSARSENEQFF; CDR3nt: TGTGCCAGCAGCGCGCGGTCCGAGAATGAGCAGTTCTTC
j_gene: TRBJ2-7; abundance: few; d_gene: .; v_gene: TRBV12-3/TRBV12-4; CDR3aa: CASSQVMGEQYF; CDR3nt: TGTGCCAGCAGCCAAGTTATGGGGGAGCAGTACTTC
j_gene: TRBJ2-1; abundance: .; d_gene: TRBD2; v_gene: TRBV28; CDR3aa: CASSSLAGGFNEQFF; CDR3nt: TGTGCCAGCAGCTCACTAGCGGGAGGCTTCAATGAGCAGTTCTTC
j_gene: TRBJ2-7; abundance: .; d_gene: .; v_gene: TRBV30; CDR3aa: CACTYQRRHFYEQYF; CDR3nt: TGTGCCTGCACTTACCAACGTCGACACTTCTACGAGCAGTACTTC
j_gene: TRBJ2-3; abundance: few; d_gene: .; v_gene: TRBV11-2; CDR3aa: CASSPEGEVSQYF; CDR3nt: TGTGCCAGCAGCCCCGAGGGCGAAGTATCGCAGTATTTT
j_gene: TRBJ1-5; abundance: once; d_gene: .; v_gene: TRBV7-2; CDR3aa: CASSLMGRGSGQPQHF; CDR3nt: TGTGCCAGCAGCTTAATGGGGAGGGGCTCCGGGCAGCCCCAGCATTTT
j_gene: TRBJ1-2; abundance: .; d_gene: .; v_gene: TRBV4-3; CDR3aa: CASSQARGDGYTF; CDR3nt: TGCGCCAGCAGCCAAGCTAGGGGCGACGGCTACACCTTC
j_gene: TRBJ1-5; abundance: few; d_gene: .; v_gene: TRBV12-3/TRBV12-4; CDR3aa: CASTPGRAGQPQHF; CDR3nt: TGTGCCAGCACCCCCGGCAGGGCGGGTCAGCCCCAGCATTTT
j_gene: TRBJ1-1; abundance: .; d_gene: .; v_gene: TRBV12-3/TRBV12-4; CDR3aa: CASSLWGAEAFF; CDR3nt: TGTGCCAGCAGTTTATGGGGTGCTGAAGCTTTCTTT
j_gene: TRBJ1-4; abundance: few; d_gene: .; v_gene: TRBV14; CDR3aa: CASSLTKGVVTNEKLFF; CDR3nt: TGTGCCAGCAGCCTTACTAAGGGAGTAGTGACTAATGAAAAACTGTTTTTT
j_gene: TRBJ2-3; abundance: few; d_gene: .; v_gene: TRBV9; CDR3aa: CASSATTITDTQYF; CDR3nt: TGTGCCAGCAGCGCAACTACCATCACAGATACGCAGTATTTT
j_gene: TRBJ2-3; abundance: .; d_gene: TRBD2; v_gene: TRBV27; CDR3aa: CASSPTLAGSGDTQYF; CDR3nt: TGTGCCAGCAGTCCAACACTAGCGGGGAGTGGGGATACGCAGTATTTT
j_gene: TRBJ1-5; abundance: few; d_gene: .; v_gene: TRBV25-1; CDR3aa: CASSESGTQPQHF; CDR3nt: TGTGCCAGCAGTGAATCAGGTACTCAGCCCCAGCATTTT
j_gene: TRBJ1-6; abundance: .; d_gene: TRBD1; v_gene: TRBV4-2; CDR3aa: CASSQDGGTGTSPLHF; CDR3nt: TGTGCCAGCAGCCAAGACGGGGGGACAGGGACCTCACCCCTCCACTTT
j_gene: TRBJ1-5; abundance: few; d_gene: .; v_gene: TRBV10-2; CDR3aa: CASRAGENQPQHF; CDR3nt: TGCGCCAGCAGGGCAGGGGAAAATCAGCCCCAGCATTTT
j_gene: TRBJ1-2; abundance: .; d_gene: TRBD1; v_gene: TRBV7-9; CDR3aa: CASSSGQGINYGYTF; CDR3nt: TGTGCCAGCAGCTCCGGACAGGGGATCAACTATGGCTACACCTTC
j_gene: TRBJ2-2; abundance: few; d_gene: .; v_gene: TRBV4-1; CDR3aa: CASSQQGFTGELFF; CDR3nt: TGCGCCAGCAGCCAACAGGGGTTCACCGGGGAGCTGTTTTTT
j_gene: TRBJ1-5; abundance: .; d_gene: TRBD1; v_gene: TRBV27; CDR3aa: CASSPRHVTGVYQPQHF; CDR3nt: TGTGCCAGCAGTCCGAGGCACGTTACAGGGGTCTATCAGCCCCAGCATTTT
j_gene: TRBJ2-5; abundance: few; d_gene: .; v_gene: TRBV20-1; CDR3aa: CSAYGLYQETQYF; CDR3nt: TGCAGTGCTTACGGACTATACCAAGAGACCCAGTACTTC
j_gene: TRBJ2-3; abundance: .; d_gene: TRBD2; v_gene: TRBV12-5; CDR3aa: CASGTGTTVTDTQYF; CDR3nt: TGTGCTAGTGGTACCGGGACTACCGTCACAGATACGCAGTATTTT
j_gene: TRBJ2-1; abundance: .; d_gene: .; v_gene: TRBV3-1; CDR3aa: CASTGTFYNEQFF; CDR3nt: TGTGCCAGCACCGGGACATTTTACAATGAGCAGTTCTTC
j_gene: TRBJ2-1; abundance: few; d_gene: .; v_gene: TRBV2; CDR3aa: CASSGGRAKQFF; CDR3nt: TGTGCCAGCAGTGGTGGGCGTGCTAAGCAGTTCTTC
j_gene: TRBJ2-3; abundance: .; d_gene: TRBD1; v_gene: TRBV7-9; CDR3aa: CASSSGQVLDTQYF; CDR3nt: TGTGCCAGCAGCTCGGGACAGGTTTTGGATACGCAGTATTTT